The present TCR beta chain was sequenced within a study of T cell clonotyping in hematopoietic cell transplantation. Measured with immunoSEQ multiplex PCR; TCRdb has only the in-frame clones, and not every one. The data hold some 930 clones, with around 77% observed a single time. Study conclusions and caveats: No sorting was done, leaving CD4 and CD8 contributions mixed. Few recipient clonotypes overlapped donors; over 97% were de novo at given depth. After transplant, recipient diversity fell while pathologically expanded clonotypes grew through day 180. Higher Inverse Simpson Index values in graft donor and pretransplant recipient predicted broader posttransplant TCR diversity.

Notes on this clone: Its antigen is still unknown.

The germline CDR1 and CDR2 sequences are SGHRS and YFSETQ. Trimming shortened V by 4 bases and J by 4 bases, and 8 bases separated the two germline ends. This CDR3 region has 12 residues. The sequences come from PBMCs, collected 30 days after allogeneic stem cell transplant. The chain links TRBV5-1 to TRBJ1-2, with a weak D call TRBD1 (5 bases). This TCR was sampled from a female patient between 30 and 40 years old who had an allogeneic stem cell transplant, so the T cells may come from the graft donor. Some clones in this sample may be carry-over from other donors' samples. The CDR3 loop reads CASSPDTYGYTF. CDR3 DNA: TGCGCCAGCAGCCCGGACACCTATGGCTACACCTTC.